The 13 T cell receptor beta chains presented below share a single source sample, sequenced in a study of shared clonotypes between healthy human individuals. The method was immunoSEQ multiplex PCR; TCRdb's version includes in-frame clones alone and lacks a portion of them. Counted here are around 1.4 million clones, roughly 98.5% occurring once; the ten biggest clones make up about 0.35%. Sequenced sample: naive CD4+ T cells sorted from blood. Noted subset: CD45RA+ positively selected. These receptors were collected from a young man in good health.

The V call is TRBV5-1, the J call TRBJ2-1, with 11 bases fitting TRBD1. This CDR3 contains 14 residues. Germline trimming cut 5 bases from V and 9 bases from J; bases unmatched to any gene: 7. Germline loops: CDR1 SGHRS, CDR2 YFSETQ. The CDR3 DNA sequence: TGCGCCAGCAGTGGACAGGGGGCGCTTAGTGAGCAGTTCTTC. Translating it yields CASSGQGALSEQFF.

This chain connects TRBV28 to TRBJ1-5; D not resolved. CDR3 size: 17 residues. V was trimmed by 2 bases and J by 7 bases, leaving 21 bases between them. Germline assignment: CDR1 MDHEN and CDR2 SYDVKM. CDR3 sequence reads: CASSLRLSELAPQPQHF. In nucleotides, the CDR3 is TGTGCCAGCAGTTTACGGCTGTCGGAGCTGGCGCCACAGCCCCAGCATTTT.

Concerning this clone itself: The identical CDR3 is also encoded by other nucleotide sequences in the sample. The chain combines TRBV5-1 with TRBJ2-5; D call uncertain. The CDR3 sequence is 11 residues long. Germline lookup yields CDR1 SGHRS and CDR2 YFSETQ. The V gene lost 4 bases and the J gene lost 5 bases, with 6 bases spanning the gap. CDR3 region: CASSLDETQYF. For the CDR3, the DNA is TGCGCCAGCAGCCTTGACGAGACCCAGTACTTC.

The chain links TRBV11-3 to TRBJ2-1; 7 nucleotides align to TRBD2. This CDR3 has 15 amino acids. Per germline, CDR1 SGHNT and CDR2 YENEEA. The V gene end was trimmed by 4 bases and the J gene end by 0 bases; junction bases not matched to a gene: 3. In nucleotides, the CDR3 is TGTGCCAGCAGCTCCGGCGGGAGCTCCTACAATGAGCAGTTCTTC. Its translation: CASSSGGSSYNEQFF. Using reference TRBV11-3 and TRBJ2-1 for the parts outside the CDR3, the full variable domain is EAGVVQSPRYKIIEKKQPVAFWCNPISGHNTLYWYLQNLGQGPELLIRYENEEAVDDSQLPKDRFSAERLKGVDSTLKIQPAELGDSAVYLCASSSGGSSYNEQFFGPGTRLTVL.

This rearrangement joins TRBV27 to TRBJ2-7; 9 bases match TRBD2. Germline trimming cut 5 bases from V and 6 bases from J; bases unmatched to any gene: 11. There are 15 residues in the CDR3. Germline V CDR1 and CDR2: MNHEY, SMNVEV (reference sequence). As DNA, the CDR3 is TGTGCCAGCAGTCCAATAGCGGGAGTGGGGCGCGAGCAGTACTTC. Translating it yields CASSPIAGVGREQYF.

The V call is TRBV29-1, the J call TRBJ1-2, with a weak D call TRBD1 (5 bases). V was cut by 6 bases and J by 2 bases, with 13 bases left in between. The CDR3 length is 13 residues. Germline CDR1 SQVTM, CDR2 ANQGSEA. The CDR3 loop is CSVLKQDNYGYTF. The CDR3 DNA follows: TGCAGCGTGCTTAAACAGGACAACTATGGCTACACCTTC.

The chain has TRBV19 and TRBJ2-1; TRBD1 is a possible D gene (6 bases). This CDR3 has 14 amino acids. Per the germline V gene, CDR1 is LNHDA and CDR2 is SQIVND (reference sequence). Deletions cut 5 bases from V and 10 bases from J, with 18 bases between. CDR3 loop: CASSPSDRPLEQFF. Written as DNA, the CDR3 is TGTGCCAGTAGTCCGAGCGACAGGCCATTGGAGCAGTTCTTC.

In nucleotides, the CDR3 is TGTGCCAGCAGCTTGAGCATCAACACCGGGGAGCTGTTTTTT. Encoded protein: CASSLSINTGELFF. The rearrangement uses TRBV5-6 and TRBJ2-2; D is unclear. This CDR3 has 14 amino acids. V lost 1 base to trimming and J lost 2 bases, with 6 bases between them. The V gene's germline CDR1 is SGHDT and CDR2 YYEEEE.

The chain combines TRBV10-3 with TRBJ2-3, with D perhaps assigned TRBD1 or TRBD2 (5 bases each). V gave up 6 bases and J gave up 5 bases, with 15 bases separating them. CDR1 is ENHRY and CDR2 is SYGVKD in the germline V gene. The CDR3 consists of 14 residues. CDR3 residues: CAIRGEGPGDTQYF. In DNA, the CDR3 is TGTGCCATCAGGGGCGAGGGACCGGGAGATACGCAGTATTTT.

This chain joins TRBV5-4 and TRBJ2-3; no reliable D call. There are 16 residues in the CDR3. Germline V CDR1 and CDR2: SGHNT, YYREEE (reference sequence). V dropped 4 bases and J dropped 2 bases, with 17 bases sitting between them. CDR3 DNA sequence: TGTGCCAGCAGCCCGCCCCACGAGCAGGTCACAGATACGCAGTATTTT. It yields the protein CASSPPHEQVTDTQYF.

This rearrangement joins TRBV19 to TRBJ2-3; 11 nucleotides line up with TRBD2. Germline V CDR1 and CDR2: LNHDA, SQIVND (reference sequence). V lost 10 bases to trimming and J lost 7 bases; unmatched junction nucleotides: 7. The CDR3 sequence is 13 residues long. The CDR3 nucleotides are TGTGCCACCACTAGCGGGAGAGAGTATACGCAGTATTTT. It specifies CATTSGREYTQYF.

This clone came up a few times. The CDR3 is CASSQDAGVGGELFF. For the CDR3, the DNA is TGCGCCAGCAGCCAAGACGCGGGGGTTGGCGGGGAGCTGTTTTTT. The chain employs TRBV4-1 and TRBJ2-2, with 7 bases matching TRBD2. Germline V gene data show CDR1 as MGHRA and CDR2 as YSYEKL. Trimming cost V 0 bases and J 7 bases; bases outside gene matches: 5. The CDR3 covers 15 residues.

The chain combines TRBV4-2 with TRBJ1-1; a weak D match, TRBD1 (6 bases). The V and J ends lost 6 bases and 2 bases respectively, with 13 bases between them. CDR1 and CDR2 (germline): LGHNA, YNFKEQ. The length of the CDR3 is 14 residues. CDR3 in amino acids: CASREGGLNTEAFF. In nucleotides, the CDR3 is TGTGCCAGCAGGGAGGGGGGGCTCAACACTGAAGCTTTCTTT.